This passage covers 12 T cell receptor beta chains from one sample sequenced in a study of shared clonotypes between healthy human individuals. The assay was immunoSEQ multiplex PCR, and TCRdb's table has in-frame clones only and misses some. The sample contains over 400,000 clones, approximately 80% of which appear only once. Sequenced sample: PBMCs. These receptors were taken from a woman aged 40 to 50 in good health. Some clones in this sample may be carry-over from other donors' samples.

The chain combines TRBV19 with TRBJ2-7; a weak D match, TRBD1 (5 bases). The CDR3 contains 15 residues. Trimming removed 6 bases from V and 4 bases from J, with 19 bases in between. CDR1 and CDR2 (germline): LNHDA, SQIVND (reference sequence). The DNA for the CDR3 is TGTGCCAGTAGGGGGCAAGGTGGGAATGGTTACGAGCAGTACTTC. Translating it yields CASRGQGGNGYEQYF.

This clone appeared a single time. The CDR3 sequence is CASSEVGGYNEQFF. The CDR3 DNA follows: TGTGCCAGCAGTGAGGTGGGCGGGTACAATGAGCAGTTCTTC. The rearrangement links TRBV6-4 to TRBJ2-1, with D perhaps TRBD2 (5 bases). V lost 3 bases and J lost 4, with 10 bases in between. The CDR3 is made up of 14 amino acids. From germline, CDR1 is MRHNA and CDR2 SNTAGT.

Concerning this clone: A read error is possible here, since a much larger clone lies one base away. The same CDR3 can be traced to other DNA sequences in this sample. The chain joins TRBV5-6 to TRBJ2-1, with TRBD2 as a possible D gene (5 bases). Looked up from germline, CDR1 is SGHDT and CDR2 is YYEEEE. The CDR3 spans 13 residues. The DNA for the CDR3 is TGTGCTAGCAGCGGACTTCTCTACAATGAGCAGTTCTTC. Its protein is CASSGLLYNEQFF.

A single count supports this clone. This chain joins TRBV11-2 and TRBJ2-2; perhaps TRBD2 as D (6 bases). Germline CDR1 reads SGHAT; CDR2 reads FQNNGV. CDR3 length equals 15 residues. The ends were cut back, 0 bases at V and 4 bases at J, with 9 bases in the middle. The CDR3 sequence: CASSLDGSFTGELFF. The CDR3 bases are TGTGCCAGCAGCTTAGACGGGAGTTTCACCGGGGAGCTGTTTTTT.

This clone has only one observation. This chain joins TRBV28 and TRBJ1-5; D is unresolved. V lost 5 bases, J lost 4 bases, and 18 bases lay in between. Germline assignment: CDR1 MDHEN and CDR2 SYDVKM. CDR3 length: 16 amino acids. CDR3 nucleotide sequence: TGTGCCAGCAGTCAGTTGCCAGCAACATTAAATCAGCCCCAGCATTTT. Translated: CASSQLPATLNQPQHF.

V gene TRBV5-1 combines with J gene TRBJ2-1, with D uncertain. Trimming cost V 2 bases and J 3 bases, with 9 bases left between them. The CDR3 is 14 residues long. Germline CDR1 and CDR2: SGHRS and YFSETQ. CDR3 DNA: TGCGCCAGCAGCTTATCAACTGGCTACAATGAGCAGTTCTTC. Translating it yields CASSLSTGYNEQFF.

V gene TRBV9 combines with J gene TRBJ2-3; TRBD2 aligns across 11 bases. The CDR3 has 19 residues. Germline V CDR1 and CDR2: SGDLS, YYNGEE. With V trimmed by 2 bases and J by 1 base, 12 bases remained unmatched. The CDR3 here is CASSVSLLAGGLGTDTQYF. The CDR3 DNA sequence: TGTGCCAGCAGCGTGAGTCTTCTAGCGGGAGGCCTGGGCACAGATACGCAGTATTTT.

Only one count was recorded for this clone. V gene TRBV5-1 combines with J gene TRBJ2-7, with a tentative D call TRBD2 (6 bases). With 4 bases removed from V and 3 bases from J, the gap between germline ends came to 20 bases. The germline gives CDR1 SGHRS, CDR2 YFSETQ. The CDR3 totals 16 residues. The CDR3 nucleotides read TGCGCCAGCAGCCCCCGGGTTGGAGGGGAAGTCTACGAGCAGTACTTC. It encodes CASSPRVGGEVYEQYF.

The rearrangement uses TRBV6-5 and TRBJ2-1; 15 nucleotides agree with TRBD2. Trimming cost V 9 bases and J 10 bases; bases outside gene matches: 1. CDR3 length: 12 residues. The germline V gene has CDR1 MNHEY and CDR2 SVGAGI. Written as DNA, the CDR3 is TGTGCCAGTGGGACTAGCGGGAGGGAGCAGTTCTTC. Translated: CASGTSGREQFF.

Note on this clone: Germline is not matched at one junction end, which may reflect a read error. The V call is TRBV7-2, the J call TRBJ2-7, with D possibly being TRBD2 (6 bases). The CDR3 is made up of 15 amino acids. Germline CDR1 and CDR2: SGHTA and FQGNSA. This CDR3 reads CVSSLSGDNSYEQYF. As DNA, the CDR3 is TGTGTCAGCAGCCTTAGCGGAGATAACTCCTACGAGCAGTACTTC.

This clone has more than one count but fewer than ten. The chain is built from TRBV30 and TRBJ1-1; D remains unclear. Germline-derived CDR1 and CDR2 are GTSNPN and SVGIG (reference sequence). The CDR3 totals 13 residues. The germline V and J ends were trimmed by 3 bases and 1 base, with 9 bases remaining between them. DNA of the CDR3: TGTGCCTGGAGGACACGGGGGAACACTGAAGCTTTCTTT. This sequence encodes CAWRTRGNTEAFF.

This clone appeared a few times. The chain carries TRBV7-8 and TRBJ2-5; 7 bases agree with TRBD1. The CDR3 is made up of 13 amino acids. V gave up 5 bases and J gave up 4 bases; unmatched junction bases: 4. Germline V gene sequence: CDR1 SGHVS, CDR2 FQNEAQ. The CDR3 region has the DNA TGTGCCAGCAGCCACCACAGGGGAGAGACCCAGTACTTC. Translation: CASSHHRGETQYF.